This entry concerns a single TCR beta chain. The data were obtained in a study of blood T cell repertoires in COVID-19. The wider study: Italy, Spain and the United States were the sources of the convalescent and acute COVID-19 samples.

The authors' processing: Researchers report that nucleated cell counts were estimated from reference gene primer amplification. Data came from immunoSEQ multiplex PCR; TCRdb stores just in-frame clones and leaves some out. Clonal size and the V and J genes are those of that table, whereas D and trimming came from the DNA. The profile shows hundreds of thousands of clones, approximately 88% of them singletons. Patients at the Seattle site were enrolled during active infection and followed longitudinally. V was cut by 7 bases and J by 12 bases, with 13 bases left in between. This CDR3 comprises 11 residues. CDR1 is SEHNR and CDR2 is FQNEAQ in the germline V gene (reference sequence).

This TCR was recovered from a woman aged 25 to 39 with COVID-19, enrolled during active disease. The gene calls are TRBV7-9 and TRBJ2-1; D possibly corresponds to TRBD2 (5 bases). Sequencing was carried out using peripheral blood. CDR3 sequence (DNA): TGTGCCAGCACCTCCCGTGGAGGGCAGTTCTTC. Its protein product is CASTSRGGQFF.